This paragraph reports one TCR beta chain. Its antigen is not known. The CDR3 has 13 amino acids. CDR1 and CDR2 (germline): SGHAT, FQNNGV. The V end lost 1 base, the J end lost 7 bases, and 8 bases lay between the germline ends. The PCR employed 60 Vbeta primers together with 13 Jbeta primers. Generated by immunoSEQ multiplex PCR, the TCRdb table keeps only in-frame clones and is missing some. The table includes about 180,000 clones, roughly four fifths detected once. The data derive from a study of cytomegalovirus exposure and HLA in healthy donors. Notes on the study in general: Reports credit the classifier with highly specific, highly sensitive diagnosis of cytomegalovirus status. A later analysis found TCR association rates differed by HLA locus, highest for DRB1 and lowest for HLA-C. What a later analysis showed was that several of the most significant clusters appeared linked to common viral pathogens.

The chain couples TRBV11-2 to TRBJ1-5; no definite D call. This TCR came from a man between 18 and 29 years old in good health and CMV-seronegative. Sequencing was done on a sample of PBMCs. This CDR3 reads CASSLGGSQPQHF. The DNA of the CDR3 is TGTGCCAGCAGCTTAGGAGGGAGCCAGCCCCAGCATTTT.